This T cell receptor beta chain was observed in a study of blood T cell repertoires in COVID-19. Looking at the study overall: The cDNA or gDNA used as material had been derived from T cells, B-cell-depleted T cells, or PBMCs.

Clones were sequenced by immunoSEQ multiplex PCR, and TCRdb holds only the in-frame ones, with some missing. Of more than 65,000 clones detected, 75% to 85% appear once; the ten largest clones hold about 6%. The CDR3 contains 14 residues. The trim removed 7 bases at V and 4 bases at J, leaving 8 bases unmatched. CDR1 ENHRY and CDR2 SYGVKD come from the germline V gene. V usage is TRBV10-3 and J usage is TRBJ1-2, with TRBD1 identical over 8 bases. Input material: peripheral blood. This sequence was found in a woman aged 55-69 years with acute or convalescent COVID-19. DNA of the CDR3: TGTGCCATCAACCACGGACAGGGCTCCTATGGCTACACCTTC. Translation: CAINHGQGSYGYTF.